This T cell receptor (beta chain) was obtained from a study of shared clonotypes between healthy human individuals. Produced via immunoSEQ multiplex PCR; TCRdb's table is partial and in-frame only. This table holds around 2.5 million clones, 93% found once. In germline, CDR1 is MNHNS, CDR2 SASEGT. After removal of 6 bases from V and 6 bases from J, the junction contained 14 bases not matched to a gene. The CDR3 runs to 15 residues. This TCR was recovered from a man younger than 35 in good health. Some clones in this sample may be carry-over from other donors' samples. The sequencing sample was made of naive CD4+ T cells from PBMCs. Subset described: CD45RA+ positively selected. The rearrangement links TRBV6-1 to TRBJ2-7, with 7 bases that match TRBD1. This chain's CDR3 is CASRSHPGGLFEQYF. As DNA, the CDR3 is TGTGCCAGCAGATCCCACCCAGGGGGTCTCTTCGAGCAGTACTTC.